This paragraph covers one TCR beta chain sequence. Its recognized antigen is unknown. Base qualities were left out, and no much larger clone turns up one base away. Here V drops 1 base and J drops 4 bases, and the junction holds 10 bases not matched to any gene. The CDR3 runs 17 amino acids, cysteine and phenylalanine included. The entry retains the CDR3 DNA only, 51 bases that are in frame from base 1. From the germline V gene, CDR1 is KGHSH and CDR2 is LQKENI. The data originate from a study of blood T cell repertoires in COVID-19 (TCRdb year 2020). Regarding the complete study: The collaborator samples originated in the United States, Italy and Spain and spanned the acute and convalescent phases of COVID-19. Where available, HLA class I and class II types were taken from metadata supplied by the sample provider and were not determined by assay-based typing. The repertoires were made available in a free public database intended to serve as a resource for research on the immune response to SARS-CoV-2. A de-identified subject ID, COVID-19 status, age in years and sex were almost always included in the sample metadata. The prospective study material was composed of cDNA or gDNA derived from T cells, B-cell-depleted T cells, or PBMCs. The samples were drawn from two sources: the first 160 participants of the ongoing ImmuneRACE study, and fewer than 1,500 subjects contributed by 6 global collaborators. Deeply sampled blood TCRbeta repertoires from subjects exposed to, actively infected with, or recovered from COVID-19 were included in the dataset.

The research as a whole found: The quantity of clinical and demographic metadata differed by source and by participant and was supplied without curation.

In Seattle, one collaborating source enrolled patients while the infection was active and tracked those patients longitudinally over the course of disease. Each collaborating institution followed its own protocols to collect whole blood in K2EDTA tubes. For TCRbeta analysis, collaborators shipped samples in one of three forms: frozen whole blood, isolated PBMCs, or DNA extracted from either of those sample types. The immunoSEQ Assay, a bias-controlled multiplex PCR, was used to amplify TCRbeta CDR3 regions from genomic DNA. As for the original processing: Nucleated cell counts per sample were estimated from amplification of reference gene primers within the assay. To quantify the absolute abundance of each unique TCRbeta CDR3 rearrangement, sequence reads were collapsed and filtered. For each sample, productive Simpson clonality was calculated as the square root of Simpson's diversity index over productive rearrangements. Sourced from immuneACCESS, this table was stored by TCRdb with only in-frame sequences that have V and J called. A share of the clones is absent; for the studies checked, an unresolved V gene accounts for under half, and the remainder has no known explanation. That table is the source of V, J and clone size, and D and trimming were worked out from the DNA. The table for this sample lists a few hundred thousand clones; roughly 80% of them were counted only once. The biggest ten clones account for about 15% of the sample.

Here the chain combines TRBV18 and TRBJ2-3; 8 of the junction bases match TRBD2. The receptor was derived from a person aged 70 to 85 with COVID-19, enrolled during active disease. Sequencing input: peripheral blood. Here is the DNA: TGTGCCAGCTCACCACGACTCGGCGGGGGGAAGGCAGATACGCAGTATTTT. This encodes CASSPRLGGGKADTQYF. Where the CDR3 stops, the reference TRBV18 and TRBJ2-3 genes take over; the full variable domain is NAGVMQNPRHLVRRRGQEARLRCSPMKGHSHVYWYRQLPEEGLKFMVYLQKENIIDESGMPKERFSAEFPKEGPSILRIQQVVRGDSAAYFCASSPRLGGGKADTQYFGPGTRLTVL.